This is a list of T cell receptor beta chains from one sample in a study of T cells in Graves' hyperthyroidism and ophthalmopathy. TCRdb re-called the multiplex PCR reads with MiXCR, one entry per CDR3 protein. The sample includes over 400,000 distinct CDR3 sequences, approximately 22% seen only once; the top ten take 45% to 50%. The sequenced sample consisted of blood. These receptor sequences come from a woman in her sixties or seventies with Graves' ophthalmopathy. Both conserved end residues are part of each CDR3. Clone size is not always given. Where it is, it says once, few, many or a class for expanded clones.

>few|15|TRBV6-1
CASSRTSGVTDTQYF
>.|16|TRBV6-2/TRBV6-3
CASSYGTSGELYEQYF
>few|14|TRBV20-1
CSSQGAGGADTQYF
>few|17|TRBV11-2
CASSLSVVSSGANVLTF
>few|13|TRBV7-3
CASSLMGETEAFF
>few|16|TRBV27
CASSLFSQSSGNTIYF
>few|15|TRBV20-1
CSARDHTSGTWEQYF
>many|15|TRBV28
CASRTTGERNQPQHF
>many|14|TRBV20-1
CSAHTGGRSDTQYF
>few|16|TRBV27
CASSRKTSGSSYEQYF
>many|14|TRBV30
CAWNPGQGWSEAFF
>.|16|TRBV11-2
CASSLDQGAESEKLFF
>few|14|TRBV15
CATSRDTGGAEQYF
>few|14|TRBV3-1
CASSHIQGAGELFF
>few|16|TRBV7-8
CASSHQGGGRAYEQYF
>few|14|TRBV29-1
CSVKSGARDTEAFF
>.|14|TRBV5-1
CASSSGRPHSEQFF
>.|18|TRBV7-3
CASSLGLRGAHSYNEQFF
>few|13|TRBV6-1
CASSPRQVSGYTF
>.|13|TRBV28
CASRDHSNQPQHF
>many|15|TRBV11-1
CASIPGGFGEETQYF
>.|14|TRBV5-1
CASSPDKPQETQYF
>.|15|TRBV20-1
CSATKRDPLGETQYF
>few|15|TRBV7-3
CASSSPGGYYNEQFF
>few|14|TRBV3-1
CASSQDWSKETQYF
>few|13|TRBV27
CASSGQDQETQYF
>many|15|TRBV7-2
CASSYKTGWGQPQHF
>many|16|TRBV6-1
CASSYAQPTDGNTIYF
>few|16|TRBV6-1
CASSEFNTGKNSPLHF
>few|14|TRBV18
CASSPQELNTEAFF
>few|18|TRBV30
CAWSVVFRGGRRNTEAFF
>.|16|TRBV4-3
CASSQGGQLSTDTQYF
>few|11|TRBV10-3
CAISGQYEAFF
>few|15|TRBV6-1
CASGRGIYSSYEQYF
>.|13|TRBV6-1
CASKDRRDGELFF
>.|16|TRBV4-3
CASSQDHGTPQETQYF